This is a list of T cell receptor beta chains from one sample in a study of T cells expressing NK-cell markers. TCRdb reanalyzed the 5' RACE reads, giving one entry per CDR3 protein sequence and no DNA. This table holds 150,000 to 180,000 distinct CDR3 sequences. Sequencing was done on a sample of blood T cells: a sorted CD56 or NKG2C T cell subset, CD4+ or CD8+ T cells, or bulk PBMC T cells (not recorded which). The receptors shown here come from a woman in her fifties or sixties in good health. Both conserved end residues are part of each CDR3.

V gene: TRBV5-4
J gene: TRBJ1-1
CDR3 protein: CASSGTGQWNTEAFF

V gene: TRBV15
J gene: TRBJ1-2
CDR3 protein: CATSSNLGVSNYGYTF

V gene: TRBV11-2
J gene: TRBJ2-5
CDR3 protein: CASSPQFWGSPTKETQYF

V gene: TRBV6-6
J gene: TRBJ2-3
CDR3 protein: CASSLTSPSDTDTQYF

V gene: TRBV7-9
J gene: TRBJ2-1
CDR3 protein: CASSPGGTGNEQFF

V gene: TRBV18
J gene: TRBJ1-2
CDR3 protein: CASSPWEGVYGYTF

V gene: TRBV10-3
J gene: TRBJ2-7
CDR3 protein: CAISDPGTSGPEQYF

V gene: TRBV29-1
J gene: TRBJ1-1
CDR3 protein: CSVLTGQGVLNTEAFF

V gene: TRBV14
J gene: TRBJ2-2
CDR3 protein: CASSQVPRTGELFF

V gene: TRBV24-1
J gene: TRBJ1-5
CDR3 protein: CATSRTAHQPQHF

V gene: TRBV14
J gene: TRBJ2-3
CDR3 protein: CASSQSIAGGPEDTQYF

V gene: TRBV24-1
J gene: TRBJ1-2
CDR3 protein: CATSAAPEHGYTF

V gene: TRBV4-1
J gene: TRBJ2-1
CDR3 protein: CASSQEVGLADNEQFF

V gene: TRBV30
J gene: TRBJ2-7
CDR3 protein: CAWSVFGRGAYEQYF

V gene: TRBV7-9
J gene: TRBJ2-1
CDR3 protein: CASSPHVGGPNEQFF

V gene: TRBV5-1
J gene: TRBJ2-1
CDR3 protein: CASSSGTQGGEQFF

V gene: TRBV30
J gene: TRBJ1-1
CDR3 protein: CAWNSGQGEAFF

V gene: TRBV6-5
J gene: TRBJ2-1
CDR3 protein: CATWLNGDEQFF

V gene: TRBV5-1
J gene: TRBJ2-1
CDR3 protein: CASRLGQGANGQFF